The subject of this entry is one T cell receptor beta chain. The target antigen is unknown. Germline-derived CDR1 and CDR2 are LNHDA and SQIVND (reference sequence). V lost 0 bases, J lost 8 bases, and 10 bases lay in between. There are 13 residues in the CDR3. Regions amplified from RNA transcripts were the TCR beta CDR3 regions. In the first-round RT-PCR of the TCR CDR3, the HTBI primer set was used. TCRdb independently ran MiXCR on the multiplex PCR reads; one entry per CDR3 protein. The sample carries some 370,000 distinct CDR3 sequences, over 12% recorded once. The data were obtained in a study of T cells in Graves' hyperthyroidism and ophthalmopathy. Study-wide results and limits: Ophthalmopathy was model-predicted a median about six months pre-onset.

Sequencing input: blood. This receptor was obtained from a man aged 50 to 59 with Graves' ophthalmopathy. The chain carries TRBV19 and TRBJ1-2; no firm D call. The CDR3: CASSIDSDGGYTF. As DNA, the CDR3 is TGTGCCAGTAGTATAGATAGTGACGGCGGCTACACCTTC.